The T cell receptor (beta chain) described here comes from a study of CD8 T cells in Susac syndrome. Germline V gene sequence: CDR1 SGHTA, CDR2 FQGNSA. Between the trimmed V and J ends, which lost 1 base and 1 base, there was a span of 13 bases. The CDR3 totals 16 residues. RNA, at about 0.5 to 1 ug, was reverse transcribed with random hexamers. The authors amplified TCR beta CDR3 across 54 Vbeta and 13 Jbeta using immunoSEQ multiplex PCR. One entry per CDR3 protein results from TCRdb running MiXCR on the immunoSEQ multiplex PCR reads. The sample carries 300,000 to 350,000 distinct CDR3 sequences, just over 90% recorded once. CD8+ and CD4+ T cells from blood underwent TCR beta sequencing, which was carried out in a high-throughput format. The multiple sclerosis controls were treatment-naive patients affected by stable or active relapsing-remitting disease. The CD8+ and CD4+ T cells were negatively isolated, with the TEMRA cells enriched by FACS.

Sequenced input: CD4+ T cells from PBMCs. The TCR comes from a human donor with multiple sclerosis. The chain is built from TRBV7-2 and TRBJ1-1, with D possibly being TRBD1 (6 bases). This CDR3 reads CASSLVAGRGNTEAFF. In nucleotides, the CDR3 is TGTGCCAGCAGCTTAGTGGCGGGCAGGGGGAACACTGAAGCTTTCTTT.